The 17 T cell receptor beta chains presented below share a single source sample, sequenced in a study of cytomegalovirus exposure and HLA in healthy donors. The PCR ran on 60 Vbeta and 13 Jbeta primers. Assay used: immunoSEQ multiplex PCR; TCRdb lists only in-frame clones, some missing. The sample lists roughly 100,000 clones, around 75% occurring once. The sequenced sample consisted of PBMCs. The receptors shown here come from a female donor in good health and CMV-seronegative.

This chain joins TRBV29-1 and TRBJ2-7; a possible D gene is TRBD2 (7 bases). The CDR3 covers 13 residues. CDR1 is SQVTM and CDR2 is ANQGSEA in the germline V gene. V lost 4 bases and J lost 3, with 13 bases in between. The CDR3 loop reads CSVGGGRGYEQYF. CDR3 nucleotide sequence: TGCAGCGTTGGGGGGGGCAGGGGCTACGAGCAGTACTTC.

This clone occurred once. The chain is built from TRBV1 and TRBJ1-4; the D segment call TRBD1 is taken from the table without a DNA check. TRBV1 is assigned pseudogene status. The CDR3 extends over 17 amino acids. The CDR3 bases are TGCACCAGCAGCCTCCCTCACCGCCAGGGGGCTAGTGAAAAACTGTTTTTT. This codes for CTSSLPHRQGASEKLFF.

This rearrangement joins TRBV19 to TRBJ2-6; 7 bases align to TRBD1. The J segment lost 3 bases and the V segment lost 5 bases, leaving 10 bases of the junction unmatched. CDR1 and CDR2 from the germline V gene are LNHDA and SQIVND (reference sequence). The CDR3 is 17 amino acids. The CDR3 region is CASSAGTASFGANVLTF. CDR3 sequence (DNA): TGTGCCAGTAGTGCCGGGACAGCGAGTTTTGGGGCCAACGTCCTGACTTTC.

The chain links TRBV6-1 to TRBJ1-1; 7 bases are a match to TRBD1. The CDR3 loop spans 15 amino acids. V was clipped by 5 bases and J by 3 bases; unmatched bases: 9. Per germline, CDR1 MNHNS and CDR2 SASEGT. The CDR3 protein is CASSPSRQGYTEAFF. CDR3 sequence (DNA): TGTGCCAGCAGTCCGAGCCGACAGGGATACACTGAAGCTTTCTTT.

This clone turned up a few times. Written as DNA, the CDR3 is TGTGCCTGGGTGGCTCTCGACAAACCCTACGAGCAGTACTTC. Its translation: CAWVALDKPYEQYF. The genes are TRBV30 and TRBJ2-7; no reliable D call. The CDR3 length is 14 residues. The V gene's germline CDR1 is GTSNPN and CDR2 SVGIG (reference sequence). The ends were cut back, 5 bases at V and 2 bases at J, with 16 bases in the middle.

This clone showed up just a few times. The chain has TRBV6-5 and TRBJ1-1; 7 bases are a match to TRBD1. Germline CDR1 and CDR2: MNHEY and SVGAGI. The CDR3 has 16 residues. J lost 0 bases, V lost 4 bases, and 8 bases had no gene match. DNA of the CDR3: TGTGCCAGCAGTTTTGACAGGGTAACCATGAACACTGAAGCTTTCTTT. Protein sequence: CASSFDRVTMNTEAFF.

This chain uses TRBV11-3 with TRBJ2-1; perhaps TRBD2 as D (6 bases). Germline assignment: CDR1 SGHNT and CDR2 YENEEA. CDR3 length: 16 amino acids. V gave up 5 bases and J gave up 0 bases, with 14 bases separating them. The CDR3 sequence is CASSDWDGGSYNEQFF. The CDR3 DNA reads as TGTGCCAGCAGCGACTGGGACGGGGGCTCCTACAATGAGCAGTTCTTC.

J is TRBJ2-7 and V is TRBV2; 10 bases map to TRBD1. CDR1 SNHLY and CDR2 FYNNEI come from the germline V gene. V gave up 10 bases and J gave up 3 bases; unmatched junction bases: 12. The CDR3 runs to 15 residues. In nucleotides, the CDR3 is TGTGCCACCCTAGAGAGCCGGGACAGGGGCTACGAGCAGTACTTC. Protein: CATLESRDRGYEQYF. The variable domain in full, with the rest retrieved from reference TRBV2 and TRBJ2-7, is EPEVTQTPSHQVTQMGQEVILRCVPISNHLYFYWYRQILGQKVEFLVSFYNNEISEKSEIFDDQFSVERPDGSNFTLKIRSTKLEDSAMYFCATLESRDRGYEQYFGPGTRLTVT.

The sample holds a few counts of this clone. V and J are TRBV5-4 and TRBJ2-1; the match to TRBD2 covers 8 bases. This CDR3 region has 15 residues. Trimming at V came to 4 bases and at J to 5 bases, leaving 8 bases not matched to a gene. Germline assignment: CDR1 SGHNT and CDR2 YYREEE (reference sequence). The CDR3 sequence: CASSPVLAGNNEQFF. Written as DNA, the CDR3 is TGTGCCAGCAGCCCCGTCCTAGCGGGCAACAATGAGCAGTTCTTC. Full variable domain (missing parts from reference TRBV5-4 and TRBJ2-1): ETGVTQSPTHLIKTRGQQVTLRCSSQSGHNTVSWYQQALGQGPQFIFQYYREEENGRGNFPPRFSGLQFPNYSSELNVNALELDDSALYLCASSPVLAGNNEQFFGPGTRLTVL.

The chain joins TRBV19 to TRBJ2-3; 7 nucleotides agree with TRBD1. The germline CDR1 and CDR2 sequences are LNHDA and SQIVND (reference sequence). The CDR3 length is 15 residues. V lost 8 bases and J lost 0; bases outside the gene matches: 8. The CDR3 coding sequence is TGTGCCAGTTTTCAAACAGGGGCGAGCACAGATACGCAGTATTTT. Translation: CASFQTGASTDTQYF.

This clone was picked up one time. The DNA of the CDR3 is TGTGCCAGCAGTTCCACACCGGGACTAGCGCCTCAAGAGACCCAGTACTTC. Its protein is CASSSTPGLAPQETQYF. This chain links TRBV27 with TRBJ2-5; 10 positions match TRBD2. Trimming removed 4 bases from V and 2 bases from J; junction bases left unmatched: 10. Germline CDR1 reads MNHEY; CDR2 reads SMNVEV (reference sequence). This CDR3 is built from 17 residues.

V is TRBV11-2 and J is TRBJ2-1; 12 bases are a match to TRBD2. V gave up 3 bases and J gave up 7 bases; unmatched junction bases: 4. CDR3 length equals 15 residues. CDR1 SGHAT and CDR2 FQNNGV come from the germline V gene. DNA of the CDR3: TGTGCCAGCAGCTTCCTAGCGGGAGGGCGTAATGAGCAGTTCTTC. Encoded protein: CASSFLAGGRNEQFF.

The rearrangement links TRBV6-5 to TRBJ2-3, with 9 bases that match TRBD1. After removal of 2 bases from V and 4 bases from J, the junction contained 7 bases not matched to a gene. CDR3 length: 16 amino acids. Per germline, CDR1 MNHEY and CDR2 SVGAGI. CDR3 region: CASSYQGDRAPDTQYF. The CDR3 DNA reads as TGTGCCAGCAGTTACCAAGGGGACAGGGCGCCAGATACGCAGTATTTT.

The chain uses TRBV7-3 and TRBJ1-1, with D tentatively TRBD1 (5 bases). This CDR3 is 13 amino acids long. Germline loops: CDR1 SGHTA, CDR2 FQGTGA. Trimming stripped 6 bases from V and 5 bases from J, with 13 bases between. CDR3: CASRQEGGTEAFF. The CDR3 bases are TGTGCCAGCAGACAGGAGGGTGGGACTGAAGCTTTCTTT.

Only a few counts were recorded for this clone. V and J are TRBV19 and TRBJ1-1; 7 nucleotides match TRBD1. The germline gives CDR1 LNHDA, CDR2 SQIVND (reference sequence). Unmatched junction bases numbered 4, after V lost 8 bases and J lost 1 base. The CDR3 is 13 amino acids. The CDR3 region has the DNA TGTGCCAGTTCCGGGACAGAGAACACTGAAGCTTTCTTT. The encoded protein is CASSGTENTEAFF. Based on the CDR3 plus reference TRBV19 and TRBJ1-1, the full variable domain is DGGITQSPKYLFRKEGQNVTLSCEQNLNHDAMYWYRQDPGQGLRLIYYSQIVNDFQKGDIAEGYSVSREKKESFPLTVTSAQKNPTAFYLCASSGTENTEAFFGQGTRLTVV.

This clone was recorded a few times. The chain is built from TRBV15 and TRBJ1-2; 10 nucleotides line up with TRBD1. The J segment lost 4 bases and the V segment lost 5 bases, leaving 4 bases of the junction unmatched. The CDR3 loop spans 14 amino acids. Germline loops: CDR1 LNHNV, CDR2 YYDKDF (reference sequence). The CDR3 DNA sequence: TGTGCCACCAGCGACCGGGACAGGGGCTATGGCTACACCTTC. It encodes CATSDRDRGYGYTF.

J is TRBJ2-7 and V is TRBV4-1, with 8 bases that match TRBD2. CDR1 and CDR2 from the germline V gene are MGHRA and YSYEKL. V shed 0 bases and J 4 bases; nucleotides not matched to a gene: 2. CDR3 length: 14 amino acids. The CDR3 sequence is CASSQERGGYEQYF. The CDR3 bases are TGCGCCAGCAGCCAAGAACGGGGGGGGTACGAGCAGTACTTC.